What follows describes a single T cell receptor (beta chain). One entry per CDR3 protein results from TCRdb running MiXCR on the RT-PCR reads. The sample lists approximately 720,000 distinct CDR3 sequences, 12% to 15% occurring once. What was sequenced was memory CD4+ T cells from blood. The source is a female donor in good health, serving as a healthy control.

CDR3 amino acids: CASSLDMGGHNEQFF. The DNA for the CDR3 is TGTGCCAGCAGCTTAGATATGGGTGGCCACAATGAGCAGTTCTTC. The chain couples TRBV7-2 to TRBJ2-1; D is undetermined. This CDR3 is built from 15 residues. The V end was cut by 1 base, the J end by 5 bases, with 12 bases between. Germline CDR1 reads SGHTA; CDR2 reads FQGNSA.